This passage covers 32 T cell receptor beta chains from one sample sequenced in a study of blood T cell repertoires in COVID-19. Clones were read by immunoSEQ multiplex PCR, and TCRdb kept only the in-frame ones, dropping some. The data contain about 180,000 clones, approximately 85% of them singletons. Sequencing used peripheral blood. The receptors come from a human donor with active or convalescent COVID-19. The donor label of this sample is uncertain.

The table lists this clone with a few counts. The chain combines TRBV19 with TRBJ1-1, with 10 positions matching TRBD1. Trimming removed 6 bases from V and 1 base from J; junction bases left unmatched: 5. The CDR3 extends over 15 amino acids. The germline V gene encodes CDR1 LNHDA and CDR2 SQIVND (reference sequence). The CDR3 is CASSSRTGGNTEAFF. CDR3 bases: TGTGCCAGTAGCTCTAGGACAGGGGGGAACACTGAAGCTTTCTTT.

The chain recombines TRBV5-1 with TRBJ2-7, with 9 bases lining up with TRBD1. The CDR3 extends over 14 amino acids. Germline loops: CDR1 SGHRS, CDR2 YFSETQ. Trimming cost V 0 bases and J 5 bases; bases outside gene matches: 3. The CDR3 DNA sequence: TGCGCCAGCAGCTTGGACAGGGGGCGCGACGAGCAGTACTTC. As protein: CASSLDRGRDEQYF.

The chain joins TRBV7-8 to TRBJ2-2; 13 nucleotides agree with TRBD2. The junction had 4 bases not matched to a gene; V was cut back by 5 bases and J by 4 bases. The CDR3 is 16 residues long. The V gene's germline CDR1 is SGHVS and CDR2 FQNEAQ. CDR3 loop: CASSHGLAGVTGELFF. The CDR3 DNA reads as TGTGCCAGCAGCCACGGACTAGCGGGAGTCACCGGGGAGCTGTTTTTT.

This clone came up once. The chain has TRBV4-2 and TRBJ2-6; TRBD1 agrees at 7 bases. Per germline, CDR1 LGHNA and CDR2 YNFKEQ. V lost 2 bases, J lost 0 bases, and 7 bases stayed unmatched. CDR3 length: 18 amino acids. In DNA, the CDR3 is TGTGCCAGCAGCCAACCGGGACAGCCCCTCTCTGGGGCCAACGTCCTGACTTTC. The encoded protein is CASSQPGQPLSGANVLTF.

The rearrangement links TRBV15 to TRBJ2-7, with D perhaps TRBD2 (6 bases). V lost 0 bases, J lost 12 bases, and 12 bases lay in between. The germline V gene has CDR1 LNHNV and CDR2 YYDKDF (reference sequence). The CDR3 consists of 12 residues. CDR3 in DNA: TGTGCCACCAGCAGAGATTGGGACTCAAGGTACTTC. It translates to CATSRDWDSRYF.

V gene TRBV18 combines with J gene TRBJ1-3, with 7 bases lining up with TRBD1. Germline V gene lookup returns CDR1 KGHSH and CDR2 LQKENI. This CDR3 contains 16 residues. Trimming took 3 bases from V and 0 from J; bases not matched to a gene: 5. The CDR3 here is CASSPNRGLSGNTIYF. In DNA form, the CDR3 reads TGTGCCAGCTCACCTAACAGGGGCCTCTCTGGAAACACCATATATTTT.

This chain links TRBV5-5 with TRBJ2-7; no clear D gene. Germline lookup yields CDR1 SGHKS and CDR2 YYEKEE (reference sequence). This CDR3 contains 11 residues. Trimming left V 4 bases short and J 3 bases short, with 5 bases between. The CDR3 reads CASSQIYEQYF. In DNA form, the CDR3 reads TGTGCCAGCAGCCAAATCTACGAGCAGTACTTC.

The chain couples TRBV10-2 to TRBJ2-1; 7 bases agree with TRBD2. From germline, CDR1 is WSHSY and CDR2 SAAADI. The CDR3 is 14 amino acids. The V and J ends lost 5 bases and 5 bases, in that order; junction bases with no gene match: 6. The CDR3 DNA reads as TGCGCCAGCAGTTACGAGCGGGAAGACAATGAGCAGTTCTTC. Translated: CASSYEREDNEQFF.

This sequence joins TRBV28 and TRBJ1-5; 8 nucleotides align to TRBD1. CDR1 is MDHEN and CDR2 is SYDVKM in the germline V gene. After removal of 6 bases from V and 2 bases from J, the junction contained 6 bases not matched to a gene. This CDR3 spans 15 amino acids. The CDR3 region is CASRAAQGGNQPQHF. The DNA for the CDR3 is TGTGCCAGCAGGGCGGCACAGGGGGGCAATCAGCCCCAGCATTTT.

The rearrangement uses TRBV7-9 and TRBJ1-2, with 10 positions matching TRBD1. Trimming cost V 1 base and J 8 bases; bases outside gene matches: 4. The germline V gene encodes CDR1 SEHNR and CDR2 FQNEAQ (reference sequence). The CDR3 runs 14 residues. The CDR3 protein is CASSLGQGANGYTF. The CDR3 DNA is TGTGCCAGCAGCTTAGGACAGGGGGCGAACGGCTACACCTTC.

The gene calls are TRBV4-2 and TRBJ1-6; D call uncertain. The CDR3 runs 16 residues. The germline V and J ends were trimmed by 4 bases and 7 bases, with 17 bases remaining between them. Per germline, CDR1 LGHNA and CDR2 YNFKEQ. The CDR3 region is CASSPPEGGLNSPLHF. In DNA, the CDR3 is TGTGCCAGCAGCCCCCCAGAAGGCGGTTTAAATTCACCCCTCCACTTT.

The V and J genes are TRBV2 and TRBJ2-7, with unresolved D. Trimming shortened V by 6 bases and J by 7 bases, and 7 bases separated the two germline ends. The CDR3 is 10 amino acids. The germline V gene has CDR1 SNHLY and CDR2 FYNNEI. CDR3 DNA sequence: TGTGCCAGCAGCACCGGGGAGCAGTACTTC. It specifies CASSTGEQYF.

The genes are TRBV10-3 and TRBJ2-6; D might be TRBD2 (5 bases). The germline gives CDR1 ENHRY, CDR2 SYGVKD. The CDR3 extends over 15 amino acids. The V end lost 7 bases, the J end lost 0 bases, and 10 bases lay between the germline ends. CDR3 nucleotide sequence: TGTGCCATCACTAAAGGGAGCTCTGGGGCCAACGTCCTGACTTTC. Translating gives CAITKGSSGANVLTF.

This clone is a singleton in its sample. V usage is TRBV11-3 and J usage is TRBJ2-7; TRBD1 aligns across 8 bases. The CDR3 length is 15 residues. Looked up from germline, CDR1 is SGHNT and CDR2 is YENEEA. Trimming cost V 5 bases and J 0 bases; bases outside gene matches: 6. The DNA of the CDR3 is TGTGCCAGCAGCCTAACGGACAGGGACTCCTACGAGCAGTACTTC. As protein: CASSLTDRDSYEQYF. The full variable domain, rest sourced from reference TRBV11-3 and TRBJ2-7, is EAGVVQSPRYKIIEKKQPVAFWCNPISGHNTLYWYLQNLGQGPELLIRYENEEAVDDSQLPKDRFSAERLKGVDSTLKIQPAELGDSAVYLCASSLTDRDSYEQYFGPGTRLTVT.

The chain uses TRBV3-1 (or the pseudogene TRBV3-2) and TRBJ1-2; TRBD1 agrees at 9 bases. The junction had 3 bases not matched to a gene; V was cut back by 2 bases and J by 8 bases. Germline CDR1 LGHDT, CDR2 YNNKEL (reference sequence). The length of the CDR3 is 13 residues. CDR3 loop: CASSQKDRGGYTF. In nucleotides, the CDR3 is TGTGCCAGCAGCCAAAAAGACAGGGGGGGCTACACCTTC.

This chain links TRBV4-1 with TRBJ1-2; tentatively, D is TRBD1 (6 bases). The CDR3 extends over 17 amino acids. The germline V gene has CDR1 MGHRA and CDR2 YSYEKL. V lost 3 bases, J lost 4 bases, and 21 bases lay in between. CDR3 sequence reads: CASSHPKGERTGYGYTF. The DNA for the CDR3 is TGCGCCAGCAGCCACCCCAAGGGGGAACGGACGGGCTATGGCTACACCTTC.

The chain combines TRBV9 with TRBJ2-3, with 7 bases that match TRBD2. CDR1 is SGDLS and CDR2 is YYNGEE in the germline V gene. The junction had 8 bases not matched to a gene; V was cut back by 5 bases and J by 8 bases. CDR3 length: 13 residues. This chain's CDR3 is CASRDSTGGTQYF. In nucleotides, the CDR3 is TGTGCCAGCAGAGACAGTACGGGAGGTACGCAGTATTTT.

V is TRBV5-5 and J is TRBJ1-2; 9 bases fit TRBD1. The CDR3 totals 15 residues. After removal of 4 bases from V and 7 bases from J, the junction contained 11 bases not matched to a gene. Germline V CDR1 and CDR2: SGHKS, YYEKEE (reference sequence). The DNA of the CDR3 is TGTGCCAGCAGCGCCACCGGGACAGGGAATTTTGGCTACACCTTC. It translates to CASSATGTGNFGYTF.

This chain links TRBV4-1 with TRBJ2-3, with D possibly matching TRBD2 (7 bases). V was trimmed by 0 bases and J by 4 bases, leaving 17 bases between them. CDR3 size: 17 residues. Germline CDR1 is MGHRA and CDR2 is YSYEKL. CDR3 amino acids: CASSQEGGRGVADTQYF. In DNA form, the CDR3 reads TGCGCCAGCAGCCAAGAGGGGGGGCGCGGGGTCGCAGATACGCAGTATTTT.

This clone was seen more than once but under ten times. In DNA form, the CDR3 reads TGCGCCAGCAGCGATCCGGGACTAGACAATGAGCAGTTCTTC. Translated: CASSDPGLDNEQFF. The chain couples TRBV5-1 to TRBJ2-1, with 8 positions matching TRBD2. The CDR3 spans 14 residues. V shed 4 bases and J 5 bases; nucleotides not matched to a gene: 5. CDR1 is SGHRS and CDR2 is YFSETQ in the germline V gene.

The chain recombines TRBV11-2 with TRBJ2-1, with a possible D match to TRBD1 (5 bases). The CDR3 is 16 amino acids. Germline V CDR1 and CDR2: SGHAT, FQNNGV. Trimming stripped 2 bases from V and 8 bases from J, with 19 bases between. In DNA form, the CDR3 reads TGTGCCAGCAGCTTAACAGGTCATCCGGGTGGCGATGAGCAGTTCTTC. Translation: CASSLTGHPGGDEQFF.

The chain joins TRBV7-2 to TRBJ2-6; no firm D call. Germline CDR1 is SGHTA and CDR2 is FQGNSA. Between the trimmed V and J ends, which lost 7 bases and 1 base, there was a span of 5 bases. The CDR3 totals 13 residues. For the CDR3, the DNA is TGTGCCAGCACCAGATCTGGGGCCAACGTCCTGACTTTC. As protein: CASTRSGANVLTF. Filled out from reference TRBV7-2 and TRBJ2-6, the complete variable domain reads GAGVSQSPSNKVTEKGKDVELRCDPISGHTALYWYRQSLGQGLEFLIYFQGNSAPDKSGLPSDRFSAERTGGSVSTLTIQRTQQEDSAVYLCASTRSGANVLTFGAGSRLTVL.

The chain has TRBV6-5 and TRBJ1-4; 7 bases map to TRBD1. Per the germline V gene, CDR1 is MNHEY and CDR2 is SVGAGI. With V trimmed by 6 bases and J by 6 bases, 10 bases remained unmatched. The CDR3 has 15 residues. CDR3 nucleotide sequence: TGTGCCAGCAGGAAGGGGACAGCCACCCATGAAAAACTGTTTTTT. It translates to CASRKGTATHEKLFF.

This clone was picked up a small number of times. The gene calls are TRBV12-3 or TRBV12-4 and TRBJ1-2; no clear D gene. CDR3 length: 13 amino acids. V gave up 5 bases and J gave up 3 bases, with 10 bases separating them. The CDR3 bases are TGTGCCAGCAGTGGAGGACGGTACTATGGCTACACCTTC. Amino acid sequence: CASSGGRYYGYTF.

The J gene is TRBJ1-2, the V gene TRBV12-3 or TRBV12-4; tentatively, D is TRBD1 (5 bases). Trimming cost V 4 bases and J 4 bases, with 10 bases left between them. This CDR3 spans 13 amino acids. The chain's CDR3 is CASSSRGGYGYTF. The CDR3 nucleotides are TGTGCCAGCAGTTCGCGGGGCGGCTATGGCTACACCTTC.

The chain combines TRBV13 with TRBJ2-7, with D possibly TRBD2 on 6 matching bases. CDR3 length: 17 residues. CDR1 is PRHDT and CDR2 is FYEKMQ in the germline V gene (reference sequence). Trimming cost V 5 bases and J 7 bases, with 27 bases left between them. CDR3 DNA sequence: TGTGCCAGCAGCATCATCCTGGGCGCGTCCGGGGCGGGGGAGCAGTACTTC. Amino acid sequence: CASSIILGASGAGEQYF.

This CDR3 is CSVDATSGRSYEQYF. CDR3 nucleotide sequence: TGCAGCGTTGACGCGACTAGCGGGAGATCCTACGAGCAGTACTTC. The rearrangement links TRBV29-1 to TRBJ2-7, with 12 bases lining up with TRBD2. From germline, CDR1 is SQVTM and CDR2 ANQGSEA. The CDR3 covers 15 residues. V lost 3 bases and J lost 1; bases outside the gene matches: 4.

V usage is TRBV10-3 and J usage is TRBJ2-3, with 10 positions matching TRBD2. Germline loops: CDR1 ENHRY, CDR2 SYGVKD. V trimming: 11 bases; J trimming: 5 bases; junction bases outside the gene matches: 10. The length of the CDR3 is 14 residues. CDR3 DNA: TGTGCCGCCGCAGCTAGCGGGGGACAAGATACGCAGTATTTT. This codes for CAAAASGGQDTQYF.

The chain carries TRBV30 and TRBJ1-6, with a tentative D call TRBD1 (5 bases). The V end was cut by 0 bases, the J end by 7 bases, with 16 bases between. Per the germline V gene, CDR1 is GTSNPN and CDR2 is SVGIG (reference sequence). This CDR3 comprises 16 residues. The CDR3 nucleotides read TGTGCCTGGAGTGTACAATTCGCAGGGCGGAATTCACCCCTCCACTTT. It codes for CAWSVQFAGRNSPLHF.

The rearrangement links TRBV28 to TRBJ1-4; 12 bases are shared with TRBD1. The CDR3 extends over 16 amino acids. V gave up 6 bases and J gave up 10 bases; unmatched junction bases: 12. Germline V gene sequence: CDR1 MDHEN, CDR2 SYDVKM. The CDR3: CASSSIGTGGEGKLFF. CDR3 bases: TGTGCCAGCAGCTCAATTGGGACAGGGGGCGAAGGAAAACTGTTTTTT.

The chain has TRBV2 and TRBJ1-5; D is possibly TRBD1 (5 bases). Germline CDR1 is SNHLY and CDR2 is FYNNEI. This CDR3 is 15 amino acids long. The V end was cut by 7 bases, the J end by 7 bases, with 20 bases between. The CDR3, as DNA: TGTGCCAGCAACTTGGAAGGGGCAATATTCCAGCCCCAGCATTTT. Translating it yields CASNLEGAIFQPQHF.

The chain carries TRBV5-1 and TRBJ2-7; TRBD2 matches 7 bases. V dropped 4 bases and J dropped 0; count of bases not matched to a gene: 10. The CDR3 has 16 amino acids. Per the germline V gene, CDR1 is SGHRS and CDR2 is YFSETQ. CDR3 sequence: CASSRTGGLSSYEQYF. In nucleotides, the CDR3 is TGCGCCAGCAGCCGTACGGGGGGTTTGAGCTCCTACGAGCAGTACTTC.